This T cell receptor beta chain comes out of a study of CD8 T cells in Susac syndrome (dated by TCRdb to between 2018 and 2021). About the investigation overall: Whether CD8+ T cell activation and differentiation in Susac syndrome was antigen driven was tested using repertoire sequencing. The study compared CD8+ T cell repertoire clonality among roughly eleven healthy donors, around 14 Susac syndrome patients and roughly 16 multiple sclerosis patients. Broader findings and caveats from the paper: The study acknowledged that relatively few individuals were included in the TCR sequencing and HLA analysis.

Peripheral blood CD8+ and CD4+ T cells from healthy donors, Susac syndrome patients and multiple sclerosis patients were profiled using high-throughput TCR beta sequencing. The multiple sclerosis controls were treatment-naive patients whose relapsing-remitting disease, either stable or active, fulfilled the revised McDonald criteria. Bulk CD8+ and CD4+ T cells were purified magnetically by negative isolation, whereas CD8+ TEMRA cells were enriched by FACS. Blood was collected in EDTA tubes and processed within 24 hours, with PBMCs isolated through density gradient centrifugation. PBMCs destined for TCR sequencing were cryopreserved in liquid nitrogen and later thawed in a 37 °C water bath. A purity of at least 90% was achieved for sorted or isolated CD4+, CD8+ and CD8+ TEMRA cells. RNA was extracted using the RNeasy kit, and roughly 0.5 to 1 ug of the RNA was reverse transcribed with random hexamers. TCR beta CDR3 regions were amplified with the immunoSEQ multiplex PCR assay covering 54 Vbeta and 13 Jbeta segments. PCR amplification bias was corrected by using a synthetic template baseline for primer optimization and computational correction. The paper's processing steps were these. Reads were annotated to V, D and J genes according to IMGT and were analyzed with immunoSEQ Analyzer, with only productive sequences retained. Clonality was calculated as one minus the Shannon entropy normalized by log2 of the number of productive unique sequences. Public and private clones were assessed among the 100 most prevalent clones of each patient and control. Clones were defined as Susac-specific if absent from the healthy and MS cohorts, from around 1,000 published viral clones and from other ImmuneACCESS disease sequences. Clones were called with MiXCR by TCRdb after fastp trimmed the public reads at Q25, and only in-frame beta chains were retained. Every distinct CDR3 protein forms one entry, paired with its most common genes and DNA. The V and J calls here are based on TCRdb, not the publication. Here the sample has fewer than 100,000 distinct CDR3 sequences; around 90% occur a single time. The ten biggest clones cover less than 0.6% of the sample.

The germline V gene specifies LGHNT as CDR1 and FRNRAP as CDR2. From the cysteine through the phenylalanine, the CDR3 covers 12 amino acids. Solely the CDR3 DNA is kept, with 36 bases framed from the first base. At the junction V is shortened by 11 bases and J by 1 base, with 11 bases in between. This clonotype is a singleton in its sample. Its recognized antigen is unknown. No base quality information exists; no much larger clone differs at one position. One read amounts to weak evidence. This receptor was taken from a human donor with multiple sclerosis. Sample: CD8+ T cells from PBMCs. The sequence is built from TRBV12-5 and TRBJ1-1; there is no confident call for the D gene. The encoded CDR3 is CAAGRGNTEAFF. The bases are TGTGCTGCCGGACGGGGGAACACTGAAGCTTTCTTT.